A few counts support the clone carrying this T cell receptor (beta chain). Its antigen is currently unknown. The germline V gene encodes CDR1 DFQATT and CDR2 SNEGSKA (reference sequence). CDR3 size: 13 residues. After removal of 2 bases from V and 5 bases from J, the junction contained 3 bases not matched to a gene. These data belong to a study of T-cell memory formation after mild COVID-19. Study-level results: Clones contracting over day 15 to 85 were CD4/CD8 balanced, with later expanders leaning CD4+. Unconfirmed was the SARS-CoV-2 specificity of second-wave clones that peaked on day 37.

TCRdb fed the 5' RACE reads into MiXCR, producing one record per CDR3 protein. The sample has 130,000 to 150,000 distinct CDR3 sequences, 6% to 6.5% seen once. The clonotype comes from an adult woman who had mild COVID-19 (a few samples of this study predate the infection). Cell type and time point are not known. The specimen was PBMCs or a T cell subset sorted from them (not recorded which). The chain has TRBV20-1 and TRBJ2-3; 8 bases are shared with TRBD2. The CDR3 region is CSARKTSEDTQYF. The CDR3 nucleotides read TGCAGTGCTAGAAAGACTAGCGAAGATACGCAGTATTTT.